Reported below is one TCR beta chain. A much larger clonotype is one base distant, so this may be a read error. Original data processing: Nucleated cell number was recorded as an estimate derived from reference gene primer amplification. Clones were read by immunoSEQ multiplex PCR, and TCRdb kept only the in-frame ones, dropping some. V and J calls and clone size are copied from that table; D and trimming were computed from the DNA. Of 130,000 to 150,000 clones listed, roughly 84% were seen once; the top ten hold roughly two fifths. V lost 3 bases, J lost 2 bases, and 1 base stayed unmatched. Germline lookup yields CDR1 SGHDT and CDR2 YYEEEE. The CDR3 totals 13 residues. This sample was taken from a study of blood T cell repertoires in COVID-19. Overall study context: Italy, Spain and the United States were the sources of the convalescent and acute COVID-19 samples. T cells, B-cell-depleted T cells, or PBMCs supplied cDNA or gDNA.

Sequenced material: peripheral blood. V and J are TRBV5-6 and TRBJ1-2, with 7 nucleotides matching TRBD1. The sequence derives from a human donor in a cohort sampled during active COVID-19. The CDR3 loop reads CASSSGQNYGYTF. The CDR3 DNA follows: TGTGCCAGCAGCTCGGGACAGAACTATGGCTACACCTTC.